This T cell receptor beta chain was found in a study of T cell repertoires in cytomegalovirus infection (dated by TCRdb to the late 2010s). Notes on the research overall: Recently identified HLA-C-restricted CMV epitopes, whose presentation resists viral immunomodulation, were targeted by peptide stimulations together with well-studied HLA-B-restricted epitopes. Because public TCR beta signatures pointed to carriage of CMV infection together with the matching HLA type, the HLA type of each donor mattered for the analysis. Summary of the overall study and its limitations: The ex vivo response was dominated by HLA-C-restricted CMV-specific TCR beta clonotypes, which also provided the single most frequent clonotype in two of eight donors. Cumulative frequency of public TCR beta family members discriminated carriers of CMV infection plus the relevant HLA type in this cohort and an independent approximately 400-donor cohort.

The junction carries 17 bases between V and J, which are trimmed by 0 bases and 8 bases respectively. For CDR1 and CDR2, the germline V gene lists LGHNA and YSLEER. The CDR3, cysteine through phenylalanine, is 16 amino acids long. The kept DNA is CDR3 alone, 48 bases in frame from the first base. Per the publication, the treatment or condition label means: in vitro stimulation with specific CMV peptide epitopes to enrich CMV-specific T cells. Concerning this clonotype: What antigen it recognizes has not been identified. It has no much larger one-base neighbor in the sample; base qualities were not kept.

TCRdb records Illumina HiSeq 1500 as the sequencer. TCRdb handled the public reads itself, with Q25 trimming in fastp and clone calling in MiXCR, and kept productive beta chains. One record per CDR3 amino acid sequence lists the most common genes and DNA. The sample table lists 450,000 to 600,000 distinct CDR3 sequences, more than 40% of them with a count of one. Jointly, the top ten make up approximately 40% of the sample. The sequences come from cultured PBMCs, collected from culture after CMV antigen stimulation. The rearranged segments are TRBV4-3 and TRBJ2-1; TRBD2 is a possible D gene, resting on 7 matching bases. This receptor was obtained from a human donor in good health (CMV status not recorded). Some clones in this sample may be carry-over from other donors' samples. DNA sequence: TGCGCCAGCAGCCAAGATGGACTAGGGGGTATCGATGAGCAGTTCTTC. Its translation reads: CASSQDGLGGIDEQFF.